These 24 T cell receptor beta chains were sequenced from one sample in a study of CD8+CD57+ T cells in acquired aplastic anemia. Genomic DNA served as template for TCR beta VDJ and CDR3 profiling. TCRdb reprocessed the reads via MiXCR and lists one record per CDR3 protein. This sample carries about 110,000 distinct CDR3 sequences, roughly 50% of them seen once, and the ten largest clones take under 35%. Material for sequencing was sorted CD4+, CD8+, or CD8+CD57+ T cells (not recorded which) from PBMCs. The receptors originated from a human donor in good health, serving as a control.

In this sample, this clonotype turned up a few times. The chain joins TRBV25-1 to TRBJ2-7, with unresolved D. In germline, CDR1 is MGHDK, CDR2 SYGVNS. V lost 4 bases and J lost 2, with 3 bases in between. CDR3 length equals 11 residues. The CDR3 DNA reads as TGTGCCAGCAGTGCGGCCTACGAGCAGTACTTC. This sequence encodes CASSAAYEQYF.

The gene calls are TRBV6-4 and TRBJ2-3, with unresolved D. V dropped 6 bases and J dropped 2 bases, with 15 bases sitting between them. The CDR3 has 15 residues. The V gene's germline CDR1 is MRHNA and CDR2 SNTAGT. Written as DNA, the CDR3 is TGTGCCAGCAGCTTAGGCAGAGGTACCACAGATACGCAGTATTTT. Amino acid sequence: CASSLGRGTTDTQYF.

The chain couples TRBV14 to TRBJ1-2, with D possibly matching TRBD1 (5 bases). CDR1 is SGHDN and CDR2 is FVKESK in the germline V gene. The V gene lost 2 bases and the J gene lost 3 bases, with 7 bases spanning the gap. The CDR3 has 13 amino acids. The CDR3 spells CASSQQGYYGYTF. The DNA for the CDR3 is TGTGCCAGCAGCCAACAGGGCTACTATGGCTACACCTTC. Looking up the rest from reference TRBV14 and TRBJ1-2 gives the full variable domain: EAGVTQFPSHSVIEKGQTVTLRCDPISGHDNLYWYRRVMGKEIKFLLHFVKESKQDESGMPNNRFLAERTGGTYSTLKVQPAELEDSGVYFCASSQQGYYGYTFGSGTRLTVV.

This clonotype was counted ten times or more. CDR3: CASRPKGQGDGYTF. Here the CDR3 DNA reads TGTGCCAGTCGACCGAAGGGACAGGGGGACGGCTACACCTTC. The rearrangement uses TRBV19 and TRBJ1-2; 11 nucleotides align to TRBD1. This CDR3 spans 14 amino acids. With V trimmed by 8 bases and J by 8 bases, 10 bases remained unmatched. CDR1 is LNHDA and CDR2 is SQIVND in the germline V gene (reference sequence).

This clonotype has at least ten counts. V usage is TRBV7-9 and J usage is TRBJ2-2; D unresolved. Germline CDR1 SEHNR, CDR2 FQNEAQ (reference sequence). V gave up 2 bases and J gave up 5 bases, with 6 bases separating them. The CDR3 covers 13 residues. CDR3 DNA sequence: TGTGCCAGCAGCTTATCCCCAACCGGGGAGCTGTTTTTT. It specifies CASSLSPTGELFF.

The chain has TRBV29-1 and TRBJ1-3, with 10 bases aligning to TRBD1. The CDR3 extends over 15 amino acids. Germline V gene data show CDR1 as SQVTM and CDR2 as ANQGSEA. V dropped 4 bases and J dropped 8; count of bases not matched to a gene: 11. In DNA, the CDR3 is TGCAGCGTTGCACCTAGCGGGACAGGGGAGGACACCATATATTTT. This encodes CSVAPSGTGEDTIYF.

This clonotype was counted between two and nine times. The chain links TRBV7-6 to TRBJ2-7, with D tentatively TRBD2 (5 bases). Germline CDR1 SGHVS, CDR2 FNYEAQ. The V end was cut by 3 bases, the J end by 1 base, with 10 bases between. This CDR3 spans 14 amino acids. In DNA, the CDR3 is TGTGCCAGCAGCTTGGAGGCAGCTTCCTACGAGCAGTACTTC. Translating gives CASSLEAASYEQYF.

The sample holds many counts of this clonotype. Written as DNA, the CDR3 is TGTGCCATCAGTGAGTCGATAGGGCTTGAGCGAAACAAAGAGACCCAGTACTTC. Translating it yields CAISESIGLERNKETQYF. The chain is built from TRBV10-3 and TRBJ2-5; D unresolved. The germline V gene has CDR1 ENHRY and CDR2 SYGVKD. V was cut by 0 bases and J by 3 bases, with 20 bases left in between. The CDR3 is 18 amino acids.

This clonotype was counted only a few times. The chain carries TRBV15 and TRBJ1-2; maybe TRBD1 (5 bases). V lost 0 bases and J lost 6, with 11 bases in between. The germline V gene encodes CDR1 LNHNV and CDR2 YYDKDF (reference sequence). The CDR3 extends over 14 amino acids. The CDR3 region is CATSREAGGNGYTF. The CDR3, as DNA: TGTGCCACCAGCAGAGAGGCCGGGGGGAATGGCTACACCTTC.

The chain joins TRBV27 to TRBJ2-7; 9 bases fit TRBD2. The germline V gene has CDR1 MNHEY and CDR2 SMNVEV (reference sequence). CDR3 size: 15 residues. V lost 4 bases, J lost 2 bases, and 6 bases stayed unmatched. The CDR3 DNA reads as TGTGCCAGCAGTTCCTCTAGCGGGGCGACCTACGAGCAGTACTTC. This translates into CASSSSSGATYEQYF.

As for this clonotype: Relative to the germline gene, one junction end is altered; a read error may explain this. This chain uses TRBV7-8 with TRBJ1-1, with D hard to call. This CDR3 region has 13 residues. Germline CDR1 and CDR2: SGHVS and FQNEAQ. CDR3 loop: CASSLWVNAEAFF. DNA of the CDR3: TGTGCCAGCAGCTTATGGGTGAACGCTGAAGCTTTCTTT.

The J gene is TRBJ2-7, the V gene TRBV14; D unclear. CDR1 and CDR2 (germline): SGHDN, FVKESK. Trimming removed 1 base from V and 6 bases from J, with 7 bases in between. The CDR3 is 12 residues long. The CDR3 is CASSQAWSEQYF. CDR3 in DNA: TGTGCCAGCAGCCAAGCCTGGAGCGAGCAGTACTTC.

Concerning this clonotype itself: This could be a read error, since a much larger clone is one nucleotide away. V is TRBV5-5 and J is TRBJ2-3; D possibly matches TRBD1 or TRBD2 (6 bases each). The length of the CDR3 is 15 residues. CDR1 and CDR2 (germline): SGHKS, YYEKEE (reference sequence). The CDR3 DNA follows: TGTGCCAGCAGCGGGGGGACAACTAGCACAGATATGCAGTATTTT. This encodes CASSGGTTSTDMQYF.

In this sample, this clonotype turned up a few times. The gene calls are TRBV27 and TRBJ1-1; 7 positions agree with TRBD1. J gave up 2 bases and V 0 bases, and 6 bases lay outside the gene matches. From germline, CDR1 is MNHEY and CDR2 SMNVEV (reference sequence). CDR3 size: 16 residues. The CDR3: CASSLSLRGRNTEAFF. Here the CDR3 DNA reads TGTGCCAGCAGTTTATCGTTAAGGGGGCGCAACACTGAAGCTTTCTTT.

This chain connects TRBV7-2 to TRBJ1-2; D gene ambiguous. The CDR3 length is 13 residues. Per germline, CDR1 SGHTA and CDR2 FQGNSA. The V end was cut by 1 base, the J end by 3 bases, with 6 bases between. The CDR3 nucleotides are TGTGCCAGCAGCTTAGATTCGGACTATGGCTACACCTTC. This codes for CASSLDSDYGYTF.

This clonotype was observed once. V and J are TRBV20-1 and TRBJ1-2, with 11 bases fitting TRBD1. Germline trimming cut 0 bases from V and 7 bases from J; bases unmatched to any gene: 10. This CDR3 comprises 16 residues. Per germline, CDR1 DFQATT and CDR2 SNEGSKA (reference sequence). The CDR3 spells CSARDWTGGGRFGYTF. DNA for the CDR3: TGCAGTGCTAGAGATTGGACAGGGGGCGGGCGGTTTGGCTACACCTTC.

The chain joins TRBV15 to TRBJ2-2; TRBD2 aligns across 10 bases. V lost 8 bases, J lost 6 bases, and 12 bases stayed unmatched. The CDR3 has 16 amino acids. Per germline, CDR1 LNHNV and CDR2 YYDKDF (reference sequence). The DNA for the CDR3 is TGTGCCACCTCTGTTGCTAGCGGGAGAAGGGCCGGGGAGCTGTTTTTT. Amino acids: CATSVASGRRAGELFF.

The rearrangement uses TRBV11-2 and TRBJ2-3; 10 bases are shared with TRBD2. The CDR3 has 20 amino acids. In germline, CDR1 is SGHAT, CDR2 FQNNGV. After removal of 0 bases from V and 0 bases from J, the junction contained 12 bases not matched to a gene. CDR3 loop: CASSLELGLAGVASTDTQYF. Here the CDR3 DNA reads TGTGCCAGCAGCTTAGAGTTGGGGCTAGCGGGAGTAGCTAGCACAGATACGCAGTATTTT.

CDR3: CASQAGTDTQYF. In DNA, the CDR3 is TGTGCCTCCCAGGCCGGCACAGATACGCAGTATTTT. V usage is TRBV24-1 and J usage is TRBJ2-3, with unresolved D. The germline V gene encodes CDR1 KGHDR and CDR2 SFDVKD. This CDR3 has 12 residues. V lost 12 bases and J lost 1, with 10 bases in between.

The genes are TRBV2 and TRBJ1-2; D might be TRBD1 (6 bases). Germline V gene data show CDR1 as SNHLY and CDR2 as FYNNEI. The V end lost 1 base, the J end lost 5 bases, and 14 bases lay between the germline ends. This CDR3 has 15 residues. CDR3 nucleotides: TGTGCCAGCAGTGAAGGGCCGGGGGCGCAGTATGGCTACACCTTC. Its protein product is CASSEGPGAQYGYTF.

This chain uses TRBV20-1 with TRBJ1-2; 8 positions match TRBD1. V shed 3 bases, J shed 8 bases, and the junction held 11 bases outside the gene matches. CDR1 is DFQATT, CDR2 SNEGSKA, per germline (reference sequence). This CDR3 spans 14 amino acids. The CDR3 reads CSARGWTGSEGYTF. The CDR3 bases are TGCAGTGCTAGGGGGTGGACAGGGTCTGAGGGCTACACCTTC.

The sample holds a few counts of this clonotype. A much more abundant neighbour one base away suggests this may be a read error. This sequence joins TRBV5-8 and TRBJ2-3; TRBD1 is a possible D gene (6 bases). Germline CDR1 and CDR2: SGHTS and YDEGEE. This CDR3 is built from 14 residues. The germline V and J ends were trimmed by 4 bases and 2 bases, with 11 bases remaining between them. For the CDR3, the DNA is TGTGCCAGCAGCCGAGACAGGTACACAGATACGCAGTATTTT. Its protein is CASSRDRYTDTQYF.

This chain connects TRBV25-1 to TRBJ2-7, with D possibly being TRBD1 or TRBD2 (6 bases each). Per the germline V gene, CDR1 is MGHDK and CDR2 is SYGVNS. The CDR3 is made up of 13 amino acids. Trimming removed 4 bases at V and 5 bases at J, with 12 bases between. The CDR3 DNA reads TGTGCCAGCAGTGGGGGGGCCGCTCACGAGCAGTACTTC. Protein sequence: CASSGGAAHEQYF.

The V and J genes are TRBV20-1 and TRBJ2-7; D remains ambiguous. The V and J ends lost 4 bases and 0 bases respectively, with 7 bases between them. This CDR3 contains 12 residues. Germline-derived CDR1 and CDR2 are DFQATT and SNEGSKA (reference sequence). The chain's CDR3 is CSATARSYEQYF. CDR3 DNA: TGCAGTGCTACGGCCCGCTCCTACGAGCAGTACTTC.